Below are 20 T cell receptor beta chains sequenced from a single sample in a study of early T cells in non-severe SARS-CoV-2 infection. TCRdb processed the 5' RACE reads anew with MiXCR; each CDR3 protein has one entry. Among over 90,000 distinct CDR3 sequences listed, under 15% were seen once. The source material was whole blood. The receptors stem from an adult who was a healthcare worker with PCR-confirmed SARS-CoV-2 infection or an uninfected control (not recorded which).

This clonotype was recorded many times. This rearrangement joins TRBV5-1 to TRBJ2-3; D is unresolved. The V gene's germline CDR1 is SGHRS and CDR2 YFSETQ. The CDR3 covers 15 residues. Trimming left V 7 bases short and J 1 base short, with 16 bases between. This CDR3 reads CASWSAQVGTDTQYF. The CDR3 region has the DNA TGCGCCAGCTGGTCAGCGCAGGTCGGCACAGATACGCAGTATTTT.

This clonotype was recorded only once. The gene calls are TRBV20-1 and TRBJ2-7; TRBD1 is a possible D gene (5 bases). Trimming pared 3 bases from V and 3 bases from J, leaving 9 bases between. The CDR3 runs to 12 residues. Looked up from germline, CDR1 is DFQATT and CDR2 is SNEGSKA (reference sequence). CDR3 protein: CSASDSYYEQYF. DNA for the CDR3: TGCAGTGCTAGTGACAGCTACTACGAGCAGTACTTC.

This chain links TRBV6-5 with TRBJ1-3; D may be TRBD1 (5 bases). The V gene's germline CDR1 is MNHEY and CDR2 SVGAGI. Deletions cut 6 bases from V and 4 bases from J, with 16 bases between. The CDR3 is made up of 15 amino acids. CDR3 DNA: TGTGCCAGCAGACGGGACGCGGGAGGGGGAAACACCATATATTTT. Translation: CASRRDAGGGNTIYF.

V and J are TRBV28 and TRBJ2-5; D possibly corresponds to TRBD2 (6 bases). Germline CDR1 reads MDHEN; CDR2 reads SYDVKM. Trimming removed 4 bases at V and 4 bases at J, with 7 bases between. The CDR3 totals 12 residues. The DNA for the CDR3 is TGTGCCAGCAGTTCGCGGGGAGAGACCCAGTACTTC. The encoded protein is CASSSRGETQYF.

This clonotype appeared many times. The gene calls are TRBV29-1 and TRBJ2-3, with TRBD1 as a possible D gene (5 bases). CDR3 size: 14 residues. Trimming removed 4 bases from V and 3 bases from J, with 14 bases in between. Germline CDR1 SQVTM, CDR2 ANQGSEA. CDR3 loop: CSVGWLGATDTQYF. As DNA, the CDR3 is TGCAGCGTTGGATGGCTAGGGGCAACAGATACGCAGTATTTT.

This clonotype occurred many times. The chain is built from TRBV7-6 and TRBJ1-2; TRBD1 is a possible D gene (5 bases). The CDR3 length is 14 residues. With 5 bases removed from V and 0 bases from J, the gap between germline ends came to 10 bases. Germline V gene sequence: CDR1 SGHVS, CDR2 FNYEAQ. The CDR3 sequence is CASSTGTANYGYTF. The CDR3 bases are TGTGCCAGCAGCACCGGGACGGCTAACTATGGCTACACCTTC.

The chain carries TRBV7-2 and TRBJ2-1; 8 nucleotides match TRBD1. After removal of 1 base from V and 6 bases from J, the junction contained 8 bases not matched to a gene. The CDR3 has 16 amino acids. Germline V gene data show CDR1 as SGHTA and CDR2 as FQGNSA. The CDR3 here is CASSLVSGGAGNEQFF. The DNA of the CDR3 is TGTGCCAGCAGCTTAGTTTCAGGGGGCGCGGGCAATGAGCAGTTCTTC.

This clonotype was counted only a few times. The chain carries TRBV12-3 or TRBV12-4 and TRBJ1-1; D remains ambiguous. The germline V and J ends were trimmed by 2 bases and 3 bases, with 7 bases remaining between them. The CDR3 totals 13 residues. The CDR3 DNA sequence: TGTGCCAGCAGTTTACGGCCACACACTGAAGCTTTCTTT. Amino acid sequence: CASSLRPHTEAFF.

In its sample, this clonotype was seen many times. This chain connects TRBV28 to TRBJ2-1; 11 nucleotides align to TRBD2. Germline V CDR1 and CDR2: MDHEN, SYDVKM. V shed 3 bases, J shed 5 bases, and the junction held 6 bases outside the gene matches. The CDR3 is 16 residues long. The CDR3 sequence: CASSFIAGGPDNEQFF. CDR3 DNA sequence: TGTGCCAGCAGTTTTATAGCGGGAGGGCCGGACAATGAGCAGTTCTTC.

This clonotype was observed at least ten times. The chain carries TRBV7-9 and TRBJ2-7; D unresolved. The germline V and J ends were trimmed by 4 bases and 6 bases, with 19 bases remaining between them. This CDR3 contains 15 residues. Germline CDR1 is SEHNR and CDR2 is FQNEAQ (reference sequence). CDR3 residues: CASSSGRYTIVEQYF. The CDR3 nucleotides read TGTGCCAGCAGCTCGGGCAGATACACTATTGTCGAGCAGTACTTC.

This clonotype was seen repeatedly, ten times or more. This sequence joins TRBV28 and TRBJ2-7; 13 nucleotides align to TRBD2. Per germline, CDR1 MDHEN and CDR2 SYDVKM. The CDR3 is 18 residues long. V shed 4 bases and J 1 base; nucleotides not matched to a gene: 10. CDR3 protein: CASSSAVGTSGISYEQYF. The CDR3 bases are TGTGCCAGCAGTTCAGCGGTAGGGACTAGCGGGATTTCCTACGAGCAGTACTTC.

This clonotype has at least ten counts. This sequence joins TRBV15 and TRBJ2-3, with 10 bases identical to TRBD2. The length of the CDR3 is 17 residues. With 0 bases clipped from V and 8 bases from J, the junction kept 11 bases outside the gene matches. Germline V gene lookup returns CDR1 LNHNV and CDR2 YYDKDF (reference sequence). The CDR3, as DNA: TGTGCCACCAGCAGAGAGGGTGCACTAGCGGGATTGGGTACGCAGTATTTT. Amino acid sequence: CATSREGALAGLGTQYF.

This clonotype has a count of ten or more. The chain has TRBV18 and TRBJ2-7; 9 positions agree with TRBD1. The V segment lost 4 bases and the J segment 4 bases; nucleotides outside the gene matches: 8. Germline CDR1 KGHSH, CDR2 LQKENI. The CDR3 is made up of 15 amino acids. CDR3: CASSLSDRGGYEQYF. The DNA for the CDR3 is TGTGCCAGCTCACTCTCGGACAGGGGAGGTTACGAGCAGTACTTC.

Details on this clonotype: Given the absence of the conserved phenylalanine or tryptophan at the CDR3 end, a read error is likely. The V gene is TRBV6-2 or TRBV6-3, the J gene TRBJ1-2; TRBD1 might be the D (6 bases). Trimming shortened V by 10 bases and J by 8 bases, and 20 bases separated the two germline ends. The germline V gene encodes CDR1 MNHEY and CDR2 SVGEGT. CDR3 length: 13 amino acids. CDR3 sequence: CATRRGGSDGYTL. The DNA of the CDR3 is TGTGCCACCCGAAGGGGGGGCTCGGACGGCTACACCTTA.

The table lists this clonotype with a few counts. The rearrangement links TRBV5-4 to TRBJ2-1, with TRBD1 matching over 8 bases. V shed 2 bases and J 9 bases; nucleotides not matched to a gene: 10. The CDR3 consists of 15 residues. The germline V gene encodes CDR1 SGHNT and CDR2 YYREEE (reference sequence). The CDR3 sequence is CASSFGTGGYGEQFF. The DNA of the CDR3 is TGTGCCAGCAGCTTCGGGACAGGTGGCTATGGTGAGCAGTTCTTC.

The V gene is TRBV10-3, the J gene TRBJ1-3, with TRBD1 matching over 7 bases. The CDR3 is 13 residues long. Looked up from germline, CDR1 is ENHRY and CDR2 is SYGVKD. The V and J ends lost 5 bases and 4 bases, in that order; junction bases with no gene match: 2. The CDR3 reads CAISKQGGNTIYF. CDR3 DNA sequence: TGTGCCATCAGTAAACAGGGGGGAAACACCATATATTTT.

The rearrangement links TRBV21-1 to TRBJ2-3; the D call in the table, TRBD1, was not verified against the DNA. TRBV21-1 corresponds to a pseudogene. The CDR3 extends over 14 amino acids. The CDR3 DNA sequence: TGTGCCAGGGGGACCGTGGATAGCACAGATACGCAGTATTTT. It is translated as CARGTVDSTDTQYF.

The V call is TRBV25-1, the J call TRBJ1-1; a possible D gene is TRBD1 (5 bases). Trimming stripped 4 bases from V and 0 bases from J, with 9 bases between. Germline-derived CDR1 and CDR2 are MGHDK and SYGVNS. The CDR3 has 14 residues. In DNA form, the CDR3 reads TGTGCCAGCAGTGTGGGGGGGGTGAACACTGAAGCTTTCTTT. This translates into CASSVGGVNTEAFF.

In its sample, this clonotype was seen a few times. The chain joins TRBV4-2 to TRBJ2-1; TRBD2 might be the D (5 bases). The V end was cut by 1 base, the J end by 10 bases, with 14 bases between. Germline CDR1 and CDR2: LGHNA and YNFKEQ. The CDR3 covers 14 residues. CDR3 protein: CASSQADWTGEQFF. For the CDR3, the DNA is TGTGCCAGCAGCCAAGCGGATTGGACGGGGGAGCAGTTCTTC.

This clonotype was picked up many times. The CDR3 loop is CASSFSGAGGPDEQFF. In DNA form, the CDR3 reads TGTGCCAGCAGCTTTTCCGGTGCGGGAGGGCCTGATGAGCAGTTCTTC. The rearrangement links TRBV7-8 to TRBJ2-1, with 9 bases aligning to TRBD2. The ends lost 3 bases at V and 8 bases at J; junction bases unmatched: 11. CDR3 length: 16 residues. Germline V gene data show CDR1 as SGHVS and CDR2 as FQNEAQ.